This T cell receptor beta chain was observed in a study of regulatory T cells in long-lasting Graves disease. The CDR3 consists of 17 residues. Germline V gene sequence: CDR1 LGHDT, CDR2 YNNKEL (reference sequence). Trimming removed 4 bases from V and 3 bases from J; junction bases left unmatched: 11. Time point given: newly diagnosed GD, antithyroid drugs for less than 3 months. Making the TCR library involved RNA that had been extracted from PBMCs. In Xi'an, China, an endocrinology department was the source of patients. Staff took roughly 8.8 milliliters of peripheral blood and put it into EDTA tubes. Through Arm-PCR of CDR3 regions and iRepertoire HTBI primers, TCR beta libraries were built. TCRdb re-called the multiplex PCR reads through MiXCR, storing one row per CDR3 protein. The sample yields under 300,000 distinct CDR3 sequences, about 20% seen once. This clonotype has a count of ten or more.

These data were also filed under a second study, of T cells in Graves' hyperthyroidism and ophthalmopathy.

Here the sequenced sample was peripheral blood mononuclear cells (PBMCs), taken at new diagnosis, from a patient treated with antithyroid drugs. J is TRBJ2-7 and V is TRBV3-1, with 11 bases that match TRBD2. This clonotype was sampled from a woman aged 30 to 39 with Graves disease. Here the CDR3 DNA reads TGTGCCAGCAGCCCAGCCGGACTAGCGGGCAACTACTACGAGCAGTACTTC. Its translation is CASSPAGLAGNYYEQYF.